Below, 22 T cell receptor beta chains from the same sample are listed, as sequenced in a study of a mutant IDH1 vaccine in newly diagnosed glioma (dated by TCRdb to about 2021). These receptors have no known antigen. Library creation used the immunoSEQ multiplex PCR assay. TCRdb obtained this table from immuneACCESS and retained in-frame rearrangements with V and J assigned. These tables miss some clones; where compared with another copy, unresolved V genes account for less than half of the shortfall, and the remainder is unexplained. Across this sample there are tens of thousands of clones, with about four fifths seen only once. Roughly 5.3% of the sample lies in the top ten. This sample's time point label indicates: week 35, safety follow-up. Every vaccine dose consisted of 300 ug of a 20-mer mutant IDH1 peptide in Montanide, administered subcutaneously together with topical imiquimod. The source material was PBMCs, sampled from a glioma patient whose treatment included an IDH1 peptide vaccine. The receptors were sampled from a man aged 35-49 years with glioma.

This chain joins TRBV4-3 and TRBJ2-6; 8 bases align to TRBD1. CDR3 length equals 18 residues. V shed 1 base, J shed 4 bases, and the junction held 9 bases outside the gene matches. The germline V gene has CDR1 LGHNA and CDR2 YSLEER. DNA of the CDR3: TGCGCCAGCAGCCAAGCCAGCCAGGGGGCGCAAGGGGCCAACGTCCTGACTTTC. Protein sequence: CASSQASQGAQGANVLTF.

The genes are TRBV25-1 and TRBJ1-1; D is perhaps TRBD1 (6 bases). Trimming removed 6 bases from V and 1 base from J, with 12 bases in between. The CDR3 contains 14 residues. CDR1 is MGHDK, CDR2 SYGVNS, per germline. In DNA form, the CDR3 reads TGTGCCAGCAGAGCTACAGGGCCGAACACTGAAGCTTTCTTT. Translation gives CASRATGPNTEAFF.

This clone was seen a few times. The rearrangement uses TRBV6-1 and TRBJ1-5, with D perhaps TRBD1 (5 bases). Germline CDR1 MNHNS, CDR2 SASEGT. The germline V and J ends were trimmed by 3 bases and 6 bases, with 9 bases remaining between them. The length of the CDR3 is 13 residues. The CDR3 DNA follows: TGTGCCAGCAGTGATTCAGGGCTTCAGCCCCAGCATTTT. Translated: CASSDSGLQPQHF.

The chain employs TRBV6-5 and TRBJ1-4; D not resolved. The CDR3 spans 12 residues. Between the trimmed V and J ends, which lost 2 bases and 2 bases, there was a span of 0 bases. CDR1 MNHEY and CDR2 SVGAGI come from the germline V gene. The CDR3 DNA is TGTGCCAGCAGTTACACTAATGAAAAACTGTTTTTT. It is translated as CASSYTNEKLFF.

CDR3 DNA: TGTGCCAGCAGCAGGGGCGGCACAGATACGCAGTATTTT. Protein product: CASSRGGTDTQYF. The chain recombines TRBV7-2 with TRBJ2-3, with a tentative D call TRBD1 (5 bases). The germline CDR1 and CDR2 sequences are SGHTA and FQGNSA. The CDR3 totals 13 residues. V was trimmed by 5 bases and J by 1 base, leaving 7 bases between them.

The V and J genes are TRBV6-5 and TRBJ2-7; tentative D call: TRBD1 (6 bases). The CDR3 sequence is 13 residues long. The V end was cut by 7 bases, the J end by 4 bases, with 14 bases between. Germline CDR1 MNHEY, CDR2 SVGAGI. CDR3 coding DNA: TGTGCCAGCACCAGGGGCAGGGAGTACGAGCAGTACTTC. This sequence encodes CASTRGREYEQYF.

V gene TRBV7-2 combines with J gene TRBJ2-3; 15 nucleotides match TRBD2. The CDR3 consists of 19 residues. Germline CDR1 is SGHTA and CDR2 is FQGNSA. The V and J ends lost 5 bases and 0 bases, in that order; junction bases with no gene match: 9. CDR3 amino acids: CASSRLGTSGGSSTDTQYF. The DNA for the CDR3 is TGTGCCAGCAGCCGACTCGGGACTAGCGGGGGGTCTAGCACAGATACGCAGTATTTT.

The genes are TRBV21-1 and TRBJ1-1; no check of the table's D call, TRBD1, against the DNA was made. TRBV21-1 is shown as a pseudogene. CDR3 length: 14 residues. CDR3 amino acids: CASSEQGSGTEAFF. The CDR3, as DNA: TGTGCCAGCAGCGAACAGGGGTCAGGCACTGAAGCTTTCTTT.

As concerns this clone: Compared with germline, one end of the junction differs, possibly owing to a read error. The chain employs TRBV6-8 and TRBJ2-7; maybe TRBD1 (6 bases). The CDR3 runs to 12 residues. CDR1 and CDR2 (germline): MNHGY, SAAAGT. The CDR3 bases are TGCTATGGGCCCAGGGGCTCCTACGAGCAGTACTTC. It is translated as CYGPRGSYEQYF.

The CDR3 is CASSSGQGRSAWQPQHF. The CDR3 region has the DNA TGTGCCAGCAGTTCGGGACAGGGGCGCTCTGCATGGCAGCCCCAGCATTTT. The rearrangement links TRBV28 to TRBJ1-5; the match to TRBD1 covers 10 bases. The trim removed 4 bases at V and 7 bases at J, leaving 13 bases unmatched. The length of the CDR3 is 17 residues. The V gene's germline CDR1 is MDHEN and CDR2 SYDVKM.

The rearrangement uses TRBV7-2 and TRBJ2-3, with D possibly matching TRBD2 (6 bases). Germline loops: CDR1 SGHTA, CDR2 FQGNSA. The CDR3 sequence is 14 residues long. Trimming stripped 8 bases from V and 6 bases from J, with 18 bases between. In DNA form, the CDR3 reads TGTGCCAGCTCCTCCGGCGGAGGGGCGGATACGCAGTATTTT. This gives the protein CASSSGGGADTQYF.

Comment on this clone: One end of the junction does not line up with germline, which may come from a read error. The chain has TRBV7-7 and TRBJ2-7, with D possibly TRBD2 on 5 matching bases. CDR3 length: 13 amino acids. Looked up from germline, CDR1 is SSHAT and CDR2 is FNYEAQ (reference sequence). CDR3: CASSPTNAGEQYF. DNA of the CDR3: TGTGCTAGCAGCCCCACCAACGCGGGCGAGCAGTACTTC.

The CDR3, as DNA: TGTGCCTGGAGTGTAGGCAGGATCTACGAGCAGTACTTC. Translated, it gives CAWSVGRIYEQYF. The chain is built from TRBV30 and TRBJ2-7; no clear D. Germline loops: CDR1 GTSNPN, CDR2 SVGIG (reference sequence). The length of the CDR3 is 13 residues. The V gene lost 0 bases and the J gene lost 3 bases, with 9 bases spanning the gap.

V usage is TRBV2 and J usage is TRBJ1-6, with 7 bases that match TRBD1. CDR3 length equals 13 residues. Germline V gene lookup returns CDR1 SNHLY and CDR2 FYNNEI. J lost 7 bases, V lost 9 bases, and 6 bases had no gene match. In DNA form, the CDR3 reads TGTGCCAGTCCCGGGACAGAGAATTCACCCCTCCACTTT. It codes for CASPGTENSPLHF.

This clone was seen a handful of times. The rearrangement links TRBV7-9 to TRBJ1-5, with D maybe TRBD1 (5 bases). This CDR3 region has 13 residues. From germline, CDR1 is SEHNR and CDR2 FQNEAQ (reference sequence). Trimming took off 1 base at V and 7 bases at J, with 8 bases between the two ends. Here the CDR3 reads CASSLVTGQPQHF. As DNA, the CDR3 is TGTGCCAGCAGCTTAGTAACAGGACAGCCCCAGCATTTT.

To note about this clone: One end of the junction varies from germline; a read error may be responsible. The chain joins TRBV5-1 to TRBJ1-2; D not resolved. The length of the CDR3 is 15 residues. Germline loops: CDR1 SGHRS, CDR2 YFSETQ. CDR3 residues: CAGSTHALGNYGYTF. The CDR3 DNA sequence: TGCGCCGGCAGCACCCACGCGCTGGGAAACTATGGCTACACCTTC.

This clone was recorded only once. The chain carries TRBV6-1 and TRBJ1-1, with D unresolved. Per germline, CDR1 MNHNS and CDR2 SASEGT. This CDR3 comprises 12 residues. V shed 7 bases and J shed 2 bases, with 8 bases lying between them. The CDR3 nucleotides are TGTGCCAGCACCCCAAGTAACACTGAAGCTTTCTTT. It codes for CASTPSNTEAFF.

This sequence joins TRBV19 and TRBJ2-3; 10 nucleotides align to TRBD2. Trimming cost V 5 bases and J 2 bases; bases outside gene matches: 4. Germline V gene data show CDR1 as LNHDA and CDR2 as SQIVND (reference sequence). This CDR3 has 15 amino acids. In nucleotides, the CDR3 is TGTGCCAGTAGTGAAGCGGGAGGGCCCACAGATACGCAGTATTTT. The encoded protein is CASSEAGGPTDTQYF.

In this sample, this clone turned up once. V is TRBV9 and J is TRBJ2-1; no reliable D call. Trimming removed 6 bases from V and 6 bases from J, with 19 bases in between. Germline values: CDR1 SGDLS, CDR2 YYNGEE. The CDR3 spans 15 residues. The DNA of the CDR3 is TGTGCCAGCACCCGTACCGTTGTCCTTGGCAATGAGCAGTTCTTC. It specifies CASTRTVVLGNEQFF.

About this clone itself: This CDR3 is also generated by other DNA sequences in the sample. The rearrangement uses TRBV5-4 and TRBJ2-7, with no clear D. Germline V CDR1 and CDR2: SGHNT, YYREEE (reference sequence). The CDR3 covers 14 residues. The ends were cut back, 0 bases at V and 1 base at J, with 8 bases in the middle. CDR3 region: CASSLDPRSYEQYF. Written as DNA, the CDR3 is TGTGCCAGCAGCTTGGACCCCAGATCCTACGAGCAGTACTTC.

This chain links TRBV5-1 with TRBJ2-5, with 8 bases matching TRBD2. This CDR3 is built from 14 residues. V trimming: 5 bases; J trimming: 1 base; junction bases outside the gene matches: 4. Germline V CDR1 and CDR2: SGHRS, YFSETQ. The CDR3: CASSNSGAQETQYF. For the CDR3, the DNA is TGCGCCAGCAGTAATAGCGGGGCCCAAGAGACCCAGTACTTC.

This clone was picked up a small number of times. The chain combines TRBV10-1 with TRBJ1-6, with TRBD1 as a possible D gene (5 bases). The CDR3 has 13 residues. V was trimmed by 6 bases and J by 9 bases, leaving 12 bases between them. CDR1 WNHNN and CDR2 SYGVQD come from the germline V gene (reference sequence). The CDR3 nucleotides are TGCGCCAGCAGCGTTGGGACGGGTTCACCCCTCCACTTT. Residues: CASSVGTGSPLHF.